This TCR beta chain is drawn from a study of low-dose radiotherapy and immunotherapy resistance in tumors. The time point here: before trial treatment. Notes on this clonotype: Only one base separates this from a far larger clonotype, so it likely reflects a read error.

Priming of first-strand cDNA relied on TRAV- and TRBV-specific primers (covering alpha and beta chains). A roughly 20-cycle PCR with a constant-region primer and V-primer adapter amplified TCRs. MiXCR, run by TCRdb on the reads, gives a single entry per CDR3 protein. The sample has approximately 89,000 distinct CDR3 sequences; approximately 19% are singletons. The material was PBMCs, obtained before treatment. This clonotype originated in a male donor with prostate cancer.

The chain's CDR3 is CAISESGTGGRNEQFF. The CDR3 DNA is TGTGCCATCAGTGAGTCGGGGACAGGGGGCAGGAACGAGCAGTTCTTC. The J gene is TRBJ2-1, the V gene TRBV10-3, with 12 bases matching TRBD1. This CDR3 is 16 amino acids long. CDR1 ENHRY and CDR2 SYGVKD come from the germline V gene. V was clipped by 0 bases and J by 10 bases; unmatched bases: 7.